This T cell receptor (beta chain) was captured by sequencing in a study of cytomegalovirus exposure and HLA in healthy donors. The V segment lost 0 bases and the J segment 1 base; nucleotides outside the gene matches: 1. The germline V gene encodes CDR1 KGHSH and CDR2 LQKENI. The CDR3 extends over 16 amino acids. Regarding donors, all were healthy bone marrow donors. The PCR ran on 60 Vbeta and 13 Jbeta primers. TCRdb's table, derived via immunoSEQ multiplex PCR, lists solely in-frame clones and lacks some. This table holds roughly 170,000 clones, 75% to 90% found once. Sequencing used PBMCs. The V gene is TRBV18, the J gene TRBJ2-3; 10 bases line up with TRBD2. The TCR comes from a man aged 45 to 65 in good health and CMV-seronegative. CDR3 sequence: CASSPPTSGGTDTQYF. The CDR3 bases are TGTGCCAGCTCACCACCTACTAGCGGGGGCACAGATACGCAGTATTTT.